The 18 T cell receptor beta chains reported below all come from one sample, sequenced in a study of response to subunit inactivated influenza vaccine (dated 2018 in TCRdb). The library was prepared using RT-PCR. Instrument on record: Illumina HiSeq 2500. The public sequencing data were trimmed at Q25 with fastp and processed into clonotypes with MiXCR by TCRdb, which kept only in-frame beta chains. Each record represents a unique CDR3 protein, reported with the most common genes and DNA among its rows. The table for this sample lists around 250,000 distinct CDR3 sequences; roughly an eighth of them were counted only once. The ten largest clonotypes hold roughly 7.7% of the sample. The sample consisted of non-naive T cells sorted from PBMCs, taken 14 days before vaccination. The cell subset or site label, as the study defines it: memory T cell fraction. These receptors came from a man aged 45-65 years who received an inactivated influenza vaccine. Donor details come from another sample of the same person, matched by shared clones.

This clonotype turned up a few times. This chain links TRBV5-4 with TRBJ1-1; 10 nucleotides agree with TRBD1. This CDR3 spans 15 amino acids. Germline CDR1 and CDR2: SGHNT and YYREEE (reference sequence). The trim removed 7 bases at V and 4 bases at J, leaving 10 bases unmatched. CDR3 nucleotide sequence: TGTGCCAGCGCCCGCCCGGGACAGGGGTTCACTGAAGCTTTCTTT. Translating it yields CASARPGQGFTEAFF.

This clonotype came up a few times. The chain employs TRBV29-1 and TRBJ1-2, with TRBD1 as a possible D gene (6 bases). Trimming removed 3 bases from V and 8 bases from J, with 16 bases in between. Germline V gene sequence: CDR1 SQVTM, CDR2 ANQGSEA. The CDR3 sequence is 13 residues long. Here the CDR3 reads CSVEIWGLGGYTF. CDR3 coding DNA: TGCAGCGTTGAGATTTGGGGGCTCGGGGGCTACACCTTC.

This clonotype was detected only a few times. The V gene is TRBV28, the J gene TRBJ2-5; D is possibly TRBD1 (5 bases). Germline V gene data show CDR1 as MDHEN and CDR2 as SYDVKM. V was clipped by 6 bases and J by 5 bases, with 19 bases between them. The CDR3 extends over 15 amino acids. In DNA, the CDR3 is TGTGCCAGCAGCCGCCCCCTCAGGGTCGCTGAGACCCAGTACTTC. Translating it yields CASSRPLRVAETQYF.

This clonotype was picked up a small number of times. V and J are TRBV4-2 and TRBJ2-5; TRBD2 matches 7 bases. CDR1 and CDR2 from the germline V gene are LGHNA and YNFKEQ. The CDR3 contains 14 residues. V lost 2 bases and J lost 5; bases outside the gene matches: 5. CDR3 DNA: TGTGCCAGCAGCCAAAGCGGGGCCAGGGAGACCCAGTACTTC. It yields the protein CASSQSGARETQYF.

This clonotype was found a few times. The chain joins TRBV5-1 to TRBJ2-1; 11 bases match TRBD2. CDR1 SGHRS and CDR2 YFSETQ come from the germline V gene. Unmatched junction bases numbered 10, after V lost 4 bases and J lost 7 bases. CDR3 length: 16 residues. CDR3 coding DNA: TGCGCCAGCAGCAGGGGCCCTAGCGGGAGGTTGAATGAGCAGTTCTTC. This encodes CASSRGPSGRLNEQFF.

The rearrangement joins TRBV20-1 to TRBJ2-7; tentatively, D is TRBD2 (5 bases). The germline V gene has CDR1 DFQATT and CDR2 SNEGSKA (reference sequence). Trimming pared 1 base from V and 3 bases from J, leaving 7 bases between. The CDR3 runs to 12 residues. The CDR3 loop reads CSARGRDYEQYF. The CDR3 region has the DNA TGCAGTGCTAGAGGCCGGGACTACGAGCAGTACTTC.

The CDR3 protein is CAIGPGISGSSYNEQFF. In DNA, the CDR3 is TGTGCCATCGGCCCCGGGATTAGCGGGAGTTCCTACAATGAGCAGTTCTTC. The V call is TRBV4-2, the J call TRBJ2-1, with TRBD2 identical over 9 bases. J gave up 1 base and V 10 bases, and 14 bases lay outside the gene matches. This CDR3 has 17 amino acids. CDR1 LGHNA and CDR2 YNFKEQ come from the germline V gene.

This clonotype has just one count. The chain couples TRBV18 to TRBJ2-1; D is uncertain. The CDR3 is made up of 15 amino acids. Trimming removed 4 bases at V and 2 bases at J, with 12 bases between. Germline V CDR1 and CDR2: KGHSH, LQKENI. The CDR3 DNA is TGTGCCAGCTCACTCAGGAGCGACACCTACAATGAGCAGTTCTTC. The encoded protein is CASSLRSDTYNEQFF.

This clonotype appeared a few times. V usage is TRBV7-6 and J usage is TRBJ2-3, with TRBD2 matching over 11 bases. Germline V gene data show CDR1 as SGHVS and CDR2 as FNYEAQ. This CDR3 region has 15 residues. The ends lost 5 bases at V and 4 bases at J; junction bases unmatched: 5. The CDR3 DNA reads TGTGCCAGCAGCGGAACTAGCGGGAGATCAGATACGCAGTATTTT. It translates to CASSGTSGRSDTQYF.

This clonotype was detected a few times. The V call is TRBV6-1, the J call TRBJ2-1, with 7 bases aligning to TRBD2. J gave up 5 bases and V 6 bases, and 7 bases lay outside the gene matches. The CDR3 covers 14 residues. CDR1 and CDR2 from the germline V gene are MNHNS and SASEGT. CDR3 sequence: CASSAGTMDNEQFF. The CDR3 DNA reads as TGTGCCAGCAGCGCCGGGACTATGGACAATGAGCAGTTCTTC.

Only a few counts were recorded for this clonotype. The rearrangement joins TRBV6-2 or TRBV6-3 to TRBJ2-4, with a weak D call TRBD1 (6 bases). V lost 7 bases and J 8 bases, leaving 15 bases between the germline ends. From germline, CDR1 is MNHEY and CDR2 SVGEGT. The CDR3 is 13 amino acids. For the CDR3, the DNA is TGTGCCAGCACCCGGCCAGAGGGGGACATTCAGTACTTC. As protein: CASTRPEGDIQYF.

The chain is built from TRBV30 and TRBJ1-3; D remains ambiguous. The CDR3 totals 13 residues. The ends were cut back, 0 bases at V and 4 bases at J, with 7 bases in the middle. The germline CDR1 and CDR2 sequences are GTSNPN and SVGIG (reference sequence). CDR3 DNA: TGTGCCTGGAGTGTTACGGCAGGAAACACCATATATTTT. It specifies CAWSVTAGNTIYF.

Only a few counts were recorded for this clonotype. J is TRBJ2-7 and V is TRBV28; TRBD1 aligns across 9 bases. The length of the CDR3 is 15 residues. Germline CDR1 is MDHEN and CDR2 is SYDVKM. V gave up 5 bases and J gave up 11 bases; unmatched junction bases: 16. The CDR3 sequence is CASSPSAGQGPVKYF. DNA of the CDR3: TGTGCCAGCAGTCCGAGTGCGGGACAGGGTCCTGTGAAGTACTTC.

This clonotype occurred a few times. The genes are TRBV3-1 and TRBJ2-7; 11 bases fit TRBD1. This CDR3 contains 15 residues. CDR1 and CDR2 from the germline V gene are LGHDT and YNNKEL (reference sequence). The junction had 6 bases not matched to a gene; V was cut back by 4 bases and J by 4 bases. DNA for the CDR3: TGTGCCAGCAGCCCGGGACAGGGGGTAAGTTACGAGCAGTACTTC. Translated, it gives CASSPGQGVSYEQYF.

In its sample, this clonotype was seen a few times. The chain has TRBV4-1 and TRBJ2-2; 9 positions match TRBD2. The CDR3 runs to 15 residues. V trimming: 8 bases; J trimming: 7 bases; junction bases outside the gene matches: 11. Germline V gives CDR1 MGHRA, CDR2 YSYEKL. The CDR3, as DNA: TGCGCCAGCCAATGGACTAGCGCTAGCGGCGGGGAGCTGTTTTTT. Encoded protein: CASQWTSASGGELFF.

This clonotype was seen ten or more times. The chain combines TRBV7-9 with TRBJ2-1; 7 bases map to TRBD1. Germline trimming cut 5 bases from V and 6 bases from J; bases unmatched to any gene: 13. Germline lookup yields CDR1 SEHNR and CDR2 FQNEAQ (reference sequence). The CDR3 is made up of 16 amino acids. The CDR3 DNA sequence: TGTGCCAGCAGCCCCTTAAACAGGGGAGTCATCAATGAGCAGTTCTTC. Protein sequence: CASSPLNRGVINEQFF.

This clonotype was seen a handful of times. V gene TRBV4-2 combines with J gene TRBJ1-6; perhaps TRBD1 as D (5 bases). CDR1 is LGHNA and CDR2 is YNFKEQ in the germline V gene. The CDR3 has 16 residues. The V end was cut by 3 bases, the J end by 2 bases, with 11 bases between. This CDR3 reads CASSHQGVTYNSPLHF. The CDR3 DNA sequence: TGTGCCAGCAGCCACCAGGGAGTTACCTATAATTCACCCCTCCACTTT.

This chain connects TRBV5-1 to TRBJ2-1; 10 nucleotides match TRBD1. CDR1 and CDR2 (germline): SGHRS, YFSETQ. This CDR3 region has 15 residues. V lost 0 bases and J lost 8; bases outside the gene matches: 5. The CDR3: CASSLVGQGRDEQFF. The CDR3 DNA reads as TGCGCCAGCAGCTTGGTGGGACAGGGGAGAGATGAGCAGTTCTTC.